This record looks at one T cell receptor beta chain sequence and its context. Its antigen is unknown. Germline V lookup: CDR1 MNHNS, CDR2 SASEGT. There are 14 residues in the CDR3. The V gene lost 3 bases and the J gene lost 0 bases, with 9 bases spanning the gap. These data are taken from a study of CD8 T cell repertoires and HIV-1 epitope variants. Study summary: Controls were a CMV, EBV and flu peptide pool, Ebola AY9 negative control, and no-peptide well. Enriched T cells were co-cultured with equal autologous T cell-negative cells.

Sequencing was performed with immunoSEQ multiplex PCR; in TCRdb, only in-frame clones are kept and a portion is missing. The sample includes a few thousand clones, 65% to 70% of them seen just once. The V gene is TRBV6-1, the J gene TRBJ2-7, with a tentative D call TRBD1 (5 bases). Sequencing used cultured CD8+ T cells derived from PBMCs. The origin of this receptor is a male donor with HIV. The CDR3 DNA is TGTGCCAGCAGTGATCAGGGAAGCTCCTACGAGCAGTACTTC. It encodes CASSDQGSSYEQYF.